The clone carrying this TCR beta chain was detected only a few times. The target antigen is unknown. Other DNA sequences from this sample encode an identical CDR3 as well. The entry originates in a study of cytotoxic CD8 clonotypes in ibrutinib-treated CLL. Across the whole study: Response samples were drawn at a median of approximately 11 months of treatment, range 6 to 36. Findings and caveats of the study: Baseline clonality was higher than in age-matched healthy donors and moved in step with circulating CD8+ T-cell counts.

Sequenced by immunoSEQ multiplex PCR; TCRdb stores in-frame clones only, minus some. The data contain about 300,000 clones, about 61% of them singletons. This CDR3 is 15 amino acids long. The germline V gene has CDR1 MNHEY and CDR2 SVGAGI. Unmatched junction bases numbered 1, after V lost 1 base and J lost 4 bases. The receptor's source is a human donor with chronic lymphocytic leukemia. Specimen: PBMCs, collected after 36 months of ibrutinib treatment. The chain employs TRBV6-5 and TRBJ2-3, with TRBD2 identical over 11 bases. CDR3 DNA: TGTGCCAGCAGTTACTGGGGACTAGCGGCAGATACGCAGTATTTT. Translation: CASSYWGLAADTQYF.